This T cell receptor (beta chain) appears in the sequencing data of a study of beta chain features in type 1 diabetes. Study-level results: Compared with healthy donors, patients appeared to share more similar naive, central memory and regulatory TCRB repertoires. All four CD4+ subsets from Type 1 diabetes patients carried moderately but significantly shorter TCRB CDR3s.

Concerning this clone itself: Its antigen remains unknown.

The CDR3 is 11 residues long. Germline V CDR1 and CDR2: LNHDA, SQIVND (reference sequence). V was shortened by 8 bases and J by 13 bases, with 14 bases between the two germline ends. Every participating donor gave one draw, a heparinised blood sample averaging about 110 mL. Staining for CD45RO/CCR7/CD25/CD127/CD95/CD27 allowed sorting of CD4+ naive, central memory, regulatory and stem cell-like memory cells. The isolated RNA, all of it, was reverse transcribed, so expressed TCRB transcripts were what got sequenced. The assay was immunoSEQ multiplex PCR, and TCRdb's table has in-frame clones only and misses some. The sample yields hundreds of thousands of clones, around a sixth seen once.

The V and J genes are TRBV19 and TRBJ1-4; no definite D call. The receptor was isolated from a man between 18 and 35 years old in good health. Sequenced sample: naive CD4+ T cells from blood. For the CDR3, the DNA is TGTGCCAGTGAGCCTGACAATTTACTGTTTTTT. It specifies CASEPDNLLFF.